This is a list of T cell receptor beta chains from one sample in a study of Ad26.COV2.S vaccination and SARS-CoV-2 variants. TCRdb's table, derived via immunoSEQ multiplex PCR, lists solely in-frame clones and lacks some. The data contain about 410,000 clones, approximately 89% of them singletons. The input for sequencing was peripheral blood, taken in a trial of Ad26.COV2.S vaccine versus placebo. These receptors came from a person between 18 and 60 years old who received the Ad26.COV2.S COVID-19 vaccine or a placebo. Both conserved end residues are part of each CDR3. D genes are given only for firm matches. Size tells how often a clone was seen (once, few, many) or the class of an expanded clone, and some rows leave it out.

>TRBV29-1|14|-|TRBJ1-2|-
TGCAGCGTCCACAGGGAGGACTATGTTGGTGGCTACACCTTC
CSVHREDYVGGYTF
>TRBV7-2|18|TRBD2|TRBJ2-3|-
TGTGCCAGCAGCCCGGGACTAGCGGGAGGGCGCCCCACAGATACGCAGTATTTT
CASSPGLAGGRPTDTQYF
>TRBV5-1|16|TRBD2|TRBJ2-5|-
TGCGCCAGCAGCTTGGGGTCAAGCGGGATCGCGGGGACCCAGTACTTC
CASSLGSSGIAGTQYF
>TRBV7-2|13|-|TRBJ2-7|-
TGTGCCAGCAGCTTACAGGTGACCTACGAGCAGTACTTC
CASSLQVTYEQYF
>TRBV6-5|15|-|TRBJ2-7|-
TGTGCCAGCAGTTACTCGAACCAGGGCGTCAACGAGCAGTACTTC
CASSYSNQGVNEQYF
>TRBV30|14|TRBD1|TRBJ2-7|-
TGTGCCTGGAAACCGGGACAGGGTTCTTACGAGCAGTACTTC
CAWKPGQGSYEQYF
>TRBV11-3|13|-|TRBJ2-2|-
TGTGCCAGCAGCGCTGGGGGCAGGGGGGAGCTGTTTTTT
CASSAGGRGELFF
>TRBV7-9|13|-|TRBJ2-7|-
TGTGCCAGCAGCTTTCCTCGAAGTTATGAGCAGTACTTC
CASSFPRSYEQYF
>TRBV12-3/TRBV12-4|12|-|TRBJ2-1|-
TGTGCCAGCAGTTTTCTGGCTAATGAGCAGTTCTTC
CASSFLANEQFF
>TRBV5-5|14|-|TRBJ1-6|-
TGTGCCAGCAGCTTGGGGGGTGTCGGTTCACCCCTCCACTTT
CASSLGGVGSPLHF
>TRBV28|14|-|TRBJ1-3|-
TGTGCCAGCAGTTTCGGGGGGCCTGGAAACACCATATATTTT
CASSFGGPGNTIYF
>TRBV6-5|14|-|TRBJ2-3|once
TGTGCCAGCAGTTGGACAGTTAGCACAGATACGCAGTATTTT
CASSWTVSTDTQYF
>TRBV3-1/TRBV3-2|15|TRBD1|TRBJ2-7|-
TGTGCCAGCAGCCTCCGACAGGGGGCTTGGTACGAGCAGTACTTC
CASSLRQGAWYEQYF
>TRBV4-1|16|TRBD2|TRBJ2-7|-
TGCGCCAGCAGCCAACGTTCCCTGGGGAGGGCGGACGAGCAGTACTTC
CASSQRSLGRADEQYF
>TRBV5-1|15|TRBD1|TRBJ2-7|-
TGCGCCAGCAGCGCCGGGACAGGAACGTCCTACGAGCAGTACTTC
CASSAGTGTSYEQYF
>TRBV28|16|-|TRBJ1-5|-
TGTGCCAGCACTTCGGTGTGGACAGATAGCAATCAGCCCCAGCATTTT
CASTSVWTDSNQPQHF
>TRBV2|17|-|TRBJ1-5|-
TGTGCCAGCAGTGAGGGGACGACGGCCCCATCGAATCAGCCCCAGCATTTT
CASSEGTTAPSNQPQHF
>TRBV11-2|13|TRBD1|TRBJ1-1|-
TGTGCCAGCAGCTTAGGGGACAGTGAAAAAGCTTTCTTT
CASSLGDSEKAFF
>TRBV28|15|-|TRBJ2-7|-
TGTGCCAGCAACGGGGAGGGGGCTTACGGGGACGAGCAGTACTTC
CASNGEGAYGDEQYF
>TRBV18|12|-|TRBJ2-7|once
TGTGCCAGCTCCCCCAGCTCCTACGAGCAGTACTTC
CASSPSSYEQYF
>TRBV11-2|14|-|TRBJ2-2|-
TGTGCCAGCAGCTTAGATTTGGGGCTCGGGGAGCTGTTTTTT
CASSLDLGLGELFF
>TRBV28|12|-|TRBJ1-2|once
TGTGCCAGCAGATCAGCGGGGGATGGCTACACCTTC
CASRSAGDGYTF
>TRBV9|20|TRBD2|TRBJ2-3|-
TGTGCCAGCAGCGTAGCAACTCCTAGCGGGAGGGCTTTCAGCACAGATACGCAGTATTTT
CASSVATPSGRAFSTDTQYF
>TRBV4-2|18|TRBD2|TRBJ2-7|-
TGTGCCAGCAGCCGCTCAGGACTAGCGGGAGGGAGCTCCTACGAGCAGTACTTC
CASSRSGLAGGSSYEQYF
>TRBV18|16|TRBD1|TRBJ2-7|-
TGTGCCAGCTCACCCGTTACGGGACAGGCCACCTACGAGCAGTACTTC
CASSPVTGQATYEQYF
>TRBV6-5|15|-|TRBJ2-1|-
TGTGCCAGCAGCCATAGCGGAGGAGGGTCGCATGAGCAGTTCTTC
CASSHSGGGSHEQFF